This T cell receptor beta chain was identified in a study of blood T cell repertoires in COVID-19. In the study overall: Whether acute or convalescent, the COVID-19 samples came from the United States, Italy and Spain.

In the original workflow: For nucleated cells, counts were estimated from reference gene primer amplification. Data came from immunoSEQ multiplex PCR; TCRdb stores just in-frame clones and leaves some out. The DNA gave D and trimming, while V, J and clone size come from that table. The table includes 300,000 to 450,000 clones, roughly 90% detected once. This CDR3 has 13 residues. V was shortened by 5 bases and J by 11 bases, with 18 bases between the two germline ends. The germline gives CDR1 LNHDA, CDR2 SQIVND (reference sequence). While infection was still active, Seattle patients were enrolled and then followed longitudinally.

This clonotype originated in an older woman with COVID-19, enrolled during active disease. The chain is built from TRBV19 and TRBJ1-1; a weak D match, TRBD1 (6 bases). The sample consisted of peripheral blood. Here the CDR3 reads CASSWDTGPPAFF. CDR3 bases: TGTGCCAGTAGTTGGGACACCGGGCCCCCGGCTTTCTTT.